This TCR beta chain was identified in a study of T cells after posttransplantation cyclophosphamide. Assay: immunoSEQ multiplex PCR; the TCRdb copy retains only in-frame clones and omits some. Altogether 35,000 to 45,000 clones were found in the sample, and no singletons occur. This clone was seen ten or more times. V was pared by 5 bases and J by 6 bases, with 16 bases of the junction left unmatched. The CDR3 runs to 18 residues. Germline lookup yields CDR1 SGHVS and CDR2 FQNEAQ. The receptor was derived from a man aged 40-49 years in good health, CMV-negative, and a related stem cell transplant donor. This chain joins TRBV7-8 and TRBJ1-5; 10 nucleotides align to TRBD1. The sample consisted of PBMCs. CDR3 residues: CASSPSLRTGGVAQPQHF. CDR3 nucleotides: TGTGCCAGCAGCCCCTCACTACGGACAGGGGGGGTGGCTCAGCCCCAGCATTTT.